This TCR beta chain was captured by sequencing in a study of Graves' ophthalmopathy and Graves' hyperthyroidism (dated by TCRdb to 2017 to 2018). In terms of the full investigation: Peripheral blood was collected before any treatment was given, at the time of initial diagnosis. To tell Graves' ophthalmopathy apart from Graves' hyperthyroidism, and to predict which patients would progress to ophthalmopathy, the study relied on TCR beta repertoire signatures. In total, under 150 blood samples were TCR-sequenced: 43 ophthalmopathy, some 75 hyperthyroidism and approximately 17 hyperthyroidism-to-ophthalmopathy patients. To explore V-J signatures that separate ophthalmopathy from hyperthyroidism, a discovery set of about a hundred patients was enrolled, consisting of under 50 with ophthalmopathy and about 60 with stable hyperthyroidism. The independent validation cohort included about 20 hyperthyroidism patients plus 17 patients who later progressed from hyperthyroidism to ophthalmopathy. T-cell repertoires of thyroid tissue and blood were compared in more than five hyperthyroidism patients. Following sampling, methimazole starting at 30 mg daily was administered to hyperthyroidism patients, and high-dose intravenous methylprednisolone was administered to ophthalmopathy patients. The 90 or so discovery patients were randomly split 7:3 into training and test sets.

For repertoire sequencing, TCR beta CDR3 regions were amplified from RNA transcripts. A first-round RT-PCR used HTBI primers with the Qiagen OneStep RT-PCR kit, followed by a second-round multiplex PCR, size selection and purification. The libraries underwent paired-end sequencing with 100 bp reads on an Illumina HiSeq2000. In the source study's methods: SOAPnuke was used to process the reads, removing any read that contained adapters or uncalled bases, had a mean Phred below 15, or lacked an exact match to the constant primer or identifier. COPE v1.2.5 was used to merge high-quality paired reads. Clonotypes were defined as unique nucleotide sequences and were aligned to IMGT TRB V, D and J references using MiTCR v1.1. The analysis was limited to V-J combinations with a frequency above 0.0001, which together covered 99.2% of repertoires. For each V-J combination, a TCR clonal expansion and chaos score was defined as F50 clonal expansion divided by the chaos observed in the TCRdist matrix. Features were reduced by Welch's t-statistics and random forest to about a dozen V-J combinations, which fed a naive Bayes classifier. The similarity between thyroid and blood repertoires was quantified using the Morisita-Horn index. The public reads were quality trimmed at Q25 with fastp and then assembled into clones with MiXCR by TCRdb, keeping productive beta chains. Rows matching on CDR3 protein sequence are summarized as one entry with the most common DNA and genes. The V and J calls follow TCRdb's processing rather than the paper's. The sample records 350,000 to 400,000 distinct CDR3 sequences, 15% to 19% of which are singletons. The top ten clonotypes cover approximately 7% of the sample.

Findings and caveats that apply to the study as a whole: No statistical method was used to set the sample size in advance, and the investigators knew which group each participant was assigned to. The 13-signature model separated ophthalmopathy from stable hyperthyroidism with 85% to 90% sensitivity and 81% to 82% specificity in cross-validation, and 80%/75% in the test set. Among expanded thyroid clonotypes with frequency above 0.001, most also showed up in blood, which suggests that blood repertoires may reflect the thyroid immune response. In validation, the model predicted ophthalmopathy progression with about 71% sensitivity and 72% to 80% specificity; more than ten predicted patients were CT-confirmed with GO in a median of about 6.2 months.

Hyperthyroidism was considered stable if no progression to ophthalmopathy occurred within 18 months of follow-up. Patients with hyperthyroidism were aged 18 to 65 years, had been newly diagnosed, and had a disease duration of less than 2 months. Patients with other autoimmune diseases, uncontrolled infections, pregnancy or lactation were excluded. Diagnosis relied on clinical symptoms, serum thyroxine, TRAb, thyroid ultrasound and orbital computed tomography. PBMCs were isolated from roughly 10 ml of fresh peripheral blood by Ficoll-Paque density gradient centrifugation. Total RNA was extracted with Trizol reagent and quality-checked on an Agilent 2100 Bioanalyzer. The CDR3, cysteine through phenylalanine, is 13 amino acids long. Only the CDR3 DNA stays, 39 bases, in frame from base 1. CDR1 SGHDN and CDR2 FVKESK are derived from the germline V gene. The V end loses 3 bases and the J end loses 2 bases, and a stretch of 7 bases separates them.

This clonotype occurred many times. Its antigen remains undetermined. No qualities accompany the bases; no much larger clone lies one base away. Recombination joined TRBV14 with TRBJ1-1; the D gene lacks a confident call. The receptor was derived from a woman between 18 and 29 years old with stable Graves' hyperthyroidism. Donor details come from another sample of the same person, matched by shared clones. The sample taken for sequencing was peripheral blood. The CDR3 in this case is CASSQGINTEAFF. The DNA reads TGTGCCAGCAGCCAGGGGATTAACACTGAAGCTTTCTTT. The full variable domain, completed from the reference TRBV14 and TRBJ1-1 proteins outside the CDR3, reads EAGVTQFPSHSVIEKGQTVTLRCDPISGHDNLYWYRRVMGKEIKFLLHFVKESKQDESGMPNNRFLAERTGGTYSTLKVQPAELEDSGVYFCASSQGINTEAFFGQGTRLTVV.